These 2 T cell receptor beta chains share one sample of origin, sequenced in a study of cytomegalovirus exposure and HLA in healthy donors. The table came from immunoSEQ multiplex PCR; TCRdb's copy has only in-frame clones and leaves some out. The sample yields fewer than 250,000 clones, 86% seen once. Sample: PBMCs. The receptors here all came from a woman aged 18-29 years in good health and CMV-seronegative.

The gene calls are TRBV27 and TRBJ2-1; a possible D gene is TRBD2 (5 bases). CDR3 size: 14 residues. CDR1 and CDR2 (germline): MNHEY, SMNVEV (reference sequence). V shed 7 bases and J shed 3 bases, with 13 bases lying between them. CDR3 bases: TGTGCCAGCATGGTACTAGGGCGCTACAATGAGCAGTTCTTC. This gives the protein CASMVLGRYNEQFF.

Details on this clone: One junction end disagrees with the germline gene, perhaps due to a read error. This chain uses TRBV6-1 with TRBJ2-1; 8 positions match TRBD2. Germline V gene sequence: CDR1 MNHNS, CDR2 SASEGT. The CDR3 sequence is 16 residues long. Here the CDR3 reads CASSEVIAGPYNEQFF. CDR3 in DNA: TGTGCCAGCAGTGAAGTAATAGCGGGGCCCTATAATGAGCAGTTCTTC.